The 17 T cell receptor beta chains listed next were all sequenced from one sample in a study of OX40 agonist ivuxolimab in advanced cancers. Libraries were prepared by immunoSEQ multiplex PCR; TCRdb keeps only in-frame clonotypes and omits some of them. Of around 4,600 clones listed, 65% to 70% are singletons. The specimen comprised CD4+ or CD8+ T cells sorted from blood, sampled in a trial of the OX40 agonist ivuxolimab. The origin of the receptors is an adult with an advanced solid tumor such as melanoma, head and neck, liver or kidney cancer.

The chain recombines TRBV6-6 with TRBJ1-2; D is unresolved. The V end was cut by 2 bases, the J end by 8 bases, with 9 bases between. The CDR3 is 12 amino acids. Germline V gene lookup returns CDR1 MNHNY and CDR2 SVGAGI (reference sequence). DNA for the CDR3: TGTGCCAGCAGTTACGTCGGAGGCGGCTACACCTTC. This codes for CASSYVGGGYTF.

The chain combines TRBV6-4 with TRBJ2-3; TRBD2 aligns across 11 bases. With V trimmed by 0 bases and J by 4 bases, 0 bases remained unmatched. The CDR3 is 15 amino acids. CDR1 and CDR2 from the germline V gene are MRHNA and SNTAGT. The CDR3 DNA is TGTGCCAGCAGTGACTCTAGCGGGGGGGCAGATACGCAGTATTTT. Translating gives CASSDSSGGADTQYF.

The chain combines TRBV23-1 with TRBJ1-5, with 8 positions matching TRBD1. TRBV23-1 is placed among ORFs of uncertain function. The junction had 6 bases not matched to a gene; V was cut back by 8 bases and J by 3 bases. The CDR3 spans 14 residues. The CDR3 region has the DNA TGCGCCAGCGGAACGGACAGGGACAATCAGCCCCAGCATTTT. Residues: CASGTDRDNQPQHF.

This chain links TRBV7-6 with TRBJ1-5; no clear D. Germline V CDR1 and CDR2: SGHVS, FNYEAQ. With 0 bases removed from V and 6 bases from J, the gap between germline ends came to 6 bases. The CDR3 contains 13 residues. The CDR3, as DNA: TGTGCCAGCAGCTTAGCAGGGCTTCAGCCCCAGCATTTT. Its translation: CASSLAGLQPQHF.

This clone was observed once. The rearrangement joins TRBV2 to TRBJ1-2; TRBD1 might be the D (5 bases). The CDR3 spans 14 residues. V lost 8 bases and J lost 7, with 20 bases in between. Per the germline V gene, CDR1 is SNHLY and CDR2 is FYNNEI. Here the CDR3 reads CASRPPGGLGGYTF. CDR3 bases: TGTGCCAGCCGACCCCCCGGGGGTCTGGGTGGCTACACCTTC.

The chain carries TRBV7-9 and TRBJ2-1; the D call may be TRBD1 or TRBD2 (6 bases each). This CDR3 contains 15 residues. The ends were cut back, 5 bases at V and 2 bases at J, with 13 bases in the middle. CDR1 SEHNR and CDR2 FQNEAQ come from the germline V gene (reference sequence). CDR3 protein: CASSPRGTAYNEQFF. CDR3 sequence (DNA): TGTGCCAGCAGCCCTAGGGGGACTGCCTACAATGAGCAGTTCTTC.

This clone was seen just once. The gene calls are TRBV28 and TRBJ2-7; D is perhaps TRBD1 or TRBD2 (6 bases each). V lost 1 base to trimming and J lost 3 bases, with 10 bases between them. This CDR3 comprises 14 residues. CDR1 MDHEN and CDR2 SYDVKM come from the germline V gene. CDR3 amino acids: CASSLSQGGYEQYF. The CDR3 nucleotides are TGTGCCAGCAGTTTATCACAGGGAGGCTACGAGCAGTACTTC. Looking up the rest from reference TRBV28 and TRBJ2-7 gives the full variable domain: DVKVTQSSRYLVKRTGEKVFLECVQDMDHENMFWYRQDPGLGLRLIYFSYDVKMKEKGDIPEGYSVSREKKERFSLILESASTNQTSMYLCASSLSQGGYEQYFGPGTRLTVT.

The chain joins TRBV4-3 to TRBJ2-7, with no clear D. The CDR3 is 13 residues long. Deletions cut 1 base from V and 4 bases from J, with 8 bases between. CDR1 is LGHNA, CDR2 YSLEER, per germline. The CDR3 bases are TGCGCCAGCAGCCAAGGTCGTACGTACGAGCAGTACTTC. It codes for CASSQGRTYEQYF.

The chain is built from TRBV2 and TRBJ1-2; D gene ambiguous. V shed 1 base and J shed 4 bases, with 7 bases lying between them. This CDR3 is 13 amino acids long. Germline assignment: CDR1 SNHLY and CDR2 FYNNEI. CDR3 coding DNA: TGTGCCAGCAGTGAAGATGGGCCCTATGGCTACACCTTC. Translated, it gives CASSEDGPYGYTF.

CDR3 amino acids: CASSGWDNLYEQYF. DNA for the CDR3: TGTGCCAGCAGCGGGTGGGACAACCTCTACGAGCAGTACTTC. This chain joins TRBV2 and TRBJ2-7; D possibly corresponds to TRBD1 (6 bases). The V gene's germline CDR1 is SNHLY and CDR2 FYNNEI. This CDR3 region has 14 residues. Trimming shortened V by 6 bases and J by 3 bases, and 15 bases separated the two germline ends. Complete variable domain (other parts from reference TRBV2 and TRBJ2-7): EPEVTQTPSHQVTQMGQEVILRCVPISNHLYFYWYRQILGQKVEFLVSFYNNEISEKSEIFDDQFSVERPDGSNFTLKIRSTKLEDSAMYFCASSGWDNLYEQYFGPGTRLTVT.

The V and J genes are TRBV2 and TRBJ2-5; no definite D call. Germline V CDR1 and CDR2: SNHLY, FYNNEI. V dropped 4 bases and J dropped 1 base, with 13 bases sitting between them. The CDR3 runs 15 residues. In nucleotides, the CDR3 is TGTGCCAGCAGTGCGGAAGACGGTCCCCAAGAGACCCAGTACTTC. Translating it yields CASSAEDGPQETQYF.

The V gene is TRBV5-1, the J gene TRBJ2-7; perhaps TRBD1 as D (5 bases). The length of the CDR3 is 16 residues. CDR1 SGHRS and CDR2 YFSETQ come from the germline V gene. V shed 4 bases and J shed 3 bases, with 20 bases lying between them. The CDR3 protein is CASSQFSSGQGYEQYF. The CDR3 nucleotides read TGCGCCAGCAGCCAATTTTCGTCCGGGCAGGGCTACGAGCAGTACTTC.

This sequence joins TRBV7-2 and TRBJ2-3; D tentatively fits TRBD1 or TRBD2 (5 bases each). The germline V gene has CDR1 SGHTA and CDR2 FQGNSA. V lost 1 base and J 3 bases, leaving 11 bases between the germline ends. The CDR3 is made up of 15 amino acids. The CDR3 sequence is CASSLEGTRTDTQYF. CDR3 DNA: TGTGCCAGCAGCTTAGAAGGGACGAGGACAGATACGCAGTATTTT.

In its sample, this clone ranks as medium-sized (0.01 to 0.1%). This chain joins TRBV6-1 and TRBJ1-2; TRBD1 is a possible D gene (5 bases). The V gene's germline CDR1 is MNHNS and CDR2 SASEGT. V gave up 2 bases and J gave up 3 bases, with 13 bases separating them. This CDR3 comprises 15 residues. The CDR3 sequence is CASSEPGTVHYGYTF. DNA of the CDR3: TGTGCCAGCAGTGAACCGGGGACGGTGCACTATGGCTACACCTTC.

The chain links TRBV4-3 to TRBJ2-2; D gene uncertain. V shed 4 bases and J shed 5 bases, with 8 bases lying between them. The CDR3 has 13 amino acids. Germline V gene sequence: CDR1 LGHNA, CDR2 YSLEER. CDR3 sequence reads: CASSPSLTGELFF. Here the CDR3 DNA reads TGCGCCAGCAGCCCAAGCCTAACCGGGGAGCTGTTTTTT.

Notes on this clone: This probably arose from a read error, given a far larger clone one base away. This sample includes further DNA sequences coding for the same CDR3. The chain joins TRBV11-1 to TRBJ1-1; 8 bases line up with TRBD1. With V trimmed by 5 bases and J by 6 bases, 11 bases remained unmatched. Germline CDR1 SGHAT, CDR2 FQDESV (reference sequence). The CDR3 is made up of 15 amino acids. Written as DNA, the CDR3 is TGTGCCAGCAGCCACGCTATGGACAGGGCCGCTGAAGCTTTCTTT. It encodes CASSHAMDRAAEAFF.

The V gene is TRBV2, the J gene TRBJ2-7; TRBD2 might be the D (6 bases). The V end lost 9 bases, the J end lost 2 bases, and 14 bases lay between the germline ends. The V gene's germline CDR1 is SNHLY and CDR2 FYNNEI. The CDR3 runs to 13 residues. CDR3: CARRVGLTYEQYF. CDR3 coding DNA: TGTGCCAGGAGGGTGGGACTTACCTACGAGCAGTACTTC.